The rows below give T cell receptor beta chains drawn from one sample of a study of CD8+CD57+ T cells in acquired aplastic anemia. Each CDR3 protein gets one entry after TCRdb re-called the reads with MiXCR. This table holds under 200,000 distinct CDR3 sequences, roughly half found once. Sequenced input: sorted CD4+, CD8+, or CD8+CD57+ T cells (not recorded which) from PBMCs. The receptors originated from a human donor with aplastic anemia. Both conserved end residues are part of each CDR3. The order of the fields is J gene, D gene, V gene, clone size, CDR3 protein, CDR3 DNA. D genes are given only for firm matches. A row's size may be missing; if present it is once, few, many or a size class.

>TRBJ2-2|-|TRBV9|once
CASNPSTNTGELFF
TGTGCCAGCAACCCTAGCACGAACACCGGGGAGCTGTTTTTT
>TRBJ2-7|-|TRBV2|medium-sized
CASRTAGGQYF
TGTGCCAGCAGGACAGCCGGAGGGCAGTACTTC
>TRBJ2-7|TRBD1|TRBV11-1|-
CASSQGRDRGFHEQYF
TGTGCCAGCAGCCAGGGCCGGGACAGGGGGTTCCACGAGCAGTACTTC
>TRBJ2-1|-|TRBV2|-
CASRGYTYNEQFF
TGTGCCAGCAGGGGGTATACCTACAATGAGCAGTTCTTC
>TRBJ2-7|-|TRBV24-1|-
CAISEWAQNYEQYF
TGTGCCATCAGTGAGTGGGCACAGAACTACGAGCAGTACTTC
>TRBJ2-3|TRBD1|TRBV19|many
CASNIRDRDPDTQYF
TGTGCCAGTAACATCCGGGACAGGGACCCAGATACGCAGTATTTT
>TRBJ2-5|-|TRBV7-2|-
CASRPQFGPETQYF
TGTGCCAGCAGGCCGCAGTTTGGGCCCGAGACCCAGTACTTC
>TRBJ2-7|TRBD1|TRBV10-3|-
CASSSPGTGDHEQYF
TGTGCCAGCAGTTCCCCGGGGACAGGGGACCACGAGCAGTACTTC
>TRBJ1-1|-|TRBV7-3|-
CASSQSGVGTEAFF
TGTGCCAGCAGCCAATCTGGGGTGGGCACTGAAGCTTTCTTT
>TRBJ2-7|-|TRBV12-3/TRBV12-4|-
CASRHGGSEQYF
TGTGCCAGCCGACACGGGGGTAGCGAGCAGTACTTC
>TRBJ2-5|-|TRBV10-1|-
CASSESRSLARVETQYF
TGCGCCAGCAGCGAGTCGAGATCCCTAGCGAGAGTAGAGACCCAGTACTTC
>TRBJ2-7|TRBD1|TRBV10-3|-
CAISGTGGNEQYF
TGTGCCATCAGTGGGACAGGGGGCAACGAGCAGTACTTC
>TRBJ1-5|-|TRBV12-3/TRBV12-4|-
CASSFSVYQPQHF
TGTGCCAGCAGTTTCAGTGTGTATCAGCCCCAGCATTTT
>TRBJ2-1|-|TRBV9|-
CASSVSAATYNEQFF
TGTGCCAGCAGCGTAAGCGCGGCGACATACAATGAGCAGTTCTTC
>TRBJ2-2|-|TRBV7-3|many
CASSLTTSSTGELFF
TGTGCCAGCAGCTTAACTACTTCCAGCACCGGGGAGCTGTTTTTT
>TRBJ1-6|TRBD1|TRBV4-2|-
CASSQDRGQDYNSPLHF
TGTGCCAGCAGCCAAGATCGCGGACAGGACTATAATTCACCCCTCCACTTT
>TRBJ2-2|-|TRBV25-1|-
CASSEGYQFAGELFF
TGTGCCAGCAGTGAAGGGTATCAGTTCGCCGGGGAGCTGTTTTTT
>TRBJ2-1|TRBD2|TRBV5-1|few
CASSLVAGGSYNEQFF
TGCGCCAGCAGCTTGGTGGCGGGAGGCTCCTACAATGAGCAGTTCTTC
>TRBJ2-7|-|TRBV10-1|many
CASTRDLESSEQYF
TGCGCCAGCACCCGGGATCTCGAGTCCTCCGAGCAGTACTTC
>TRBJ2-1|-|TRBV24-1|-
CATNSGSYNEQFF
TGTGCCACCAACTCAGGGTCCTACAATGAGCAGTTCTTC
>TRBJ1-1|-|TRBV15|-
CATSNTVNTEAFF
TGTGCCACCAGCAATACAGTCAACACTGAAGCTTTCTTT
>TRBJ2-7|-|TRBV2|many
CASQENGPSGEQYF
TGTGCCAGCCAAGAAAATGGACCGTCCGGCGAGCAGTACTTC
>TRBJ2-7|-|TRBV3-1|many
CASSHVDHSEQYF
TGTGCCAGCAGCCATGTAGACCACTCCGAGCAGTACTTC
>TRBJ2-5|-|TRBV5-1|many
CASSLTGETQYF
TGCGCCAGCAGCTTGACGGGAGAGACCCAGTACTTC
>TRBJ2-6|-|TRBV5-1|-
CASSLAAGRKNSGANVLTF
TGCGCCAGCAGCTTGGCGGCAGGGCGTAAAAACTCTGGGGCCAACGTCCTGACTTTC
>TRBJ1-1|-|TRBV5-1|many
CASSLRTAGGEAFF
TGCGCCAGCAGCTTAAGGACGGCGGGGGGTGAAGCTTTCTTT
>TRBJ2-1|TRBD2|TRBV4-1|-
CASSPGLARSSYNEQFF
TGCGCCAGCAGCCCCGGACTAGCGCGTTCTTCCTACAATGAGCAGTTCTTC
>TRBJ1-1|-|TRBV2|-
CASKGPEAFF
TGTGCCAGCAAGGGGCCTGAAGCTTTCTTT
>TRBJ2-3|-|TRBV5-1|many
CASSLTSRHTDTQYF
TGCGCCAGCAGCTTAACTTCGCGACACACAGATACGCAGTATTTT
>TRBJ2-1|-|TRBV10-3|many
CAISESGEDHEQFF
TGTGCCATCAGTGAGTCGGGGGAGGATCATGAGCAGTTCTTC
>TRBJ2-1|-|TRBV6-2/TRBV6-3|few
CASSYFGRNNEQFF
TGTGCCAGCAGTTACTTTGGCCGAAACAATGAGCAGTTCTTC
>TRBJ1-5|TRBD1|TRBV19|few
CASSTTGGNQPQHF
TGTGCCAGTAGCACGACAGGGGGAAATCAGCCCCAGCATTTT
>TRBJ1-2|-|TRBV9|-
CASSLRAGTGEKYGYTF
TGTGCCAGCAGCTTAAGGGCGGGGACCGGGGAAAAATATGGCTACACCTTC